Given below is one T cell receptor beta chain in context. These data originate in a study of blood T cell repertoires in COVID-19. The CDR3 loop spans 17 amino acids. Germline values: CDR1 SGHAT, CDR2 FQNNGV. Losses at the gene ends were 5 bases for V and 5 bases for J; bases not matched to a gene: 13. Clinical histories supplied by participants themselves formed the basis of cohort assignment. The repertoire was sequenced with immunoSEQ multiplex PCR; TCRdb's copy has only in-frame clones and lacks some. The table shows 200,000 to 250,000 clones, with about 90% occurring only once. The material sequenced was PBMCs or T cells enriched from blood (not recorded which). The sequence derives from a man aged 25 to 40 who had been exposed to COVID-19. V usage is TRBV11-2 and J usage is TRBJ2-5, with TRBD2 matching 11 bases. In DNA form, the CDR3 reads TGTGCCAGCAGCCCATTAGGAGTTTGGACTAGCGGGGAGACCCAGTACTTC. It specifies CASSPLGVWTSGETQYF.